The TCR beta chain under discussion was sequenced for a study of T-cell memory formation after mild COVID-19. V lost 3 bases to trimming and J lost 4 bases, with 7 bases between them. The CDR3 runs to 13 residues. Germline values: CDR1 SGHDN, CDR2 FVKESK. TCRdb reanalysed the 5' RACE reads using MiXCR and keeps one entry per CDR3 protein. The sample includes roughly 580,000 distinct CDR3 sequences, approximately 18% of them seen just once. This clonotype showed up just a few times. The chain couples TRBV14 to TRBJ2-1; D not certain. The clonotype was recovered from an adult woman who had mild COVID-19 (a few samples of this study predate the infection). Cell type and time point are not known. The sample consisted of PBMCs or a T cell subset sorted from them (not recorded which). This chain's CDR3 is CASSQTTYNEQFF. The DNA of the CDR3 is TGTGCCAGCAGCCAGACAACTTACAATGAGCAGTTCTTC.